Listed here are 8 T cell receptor beta chains from one sample, sequenced in a study of blood T cell repertoires in COVID-19 (dated by TCRdb to 2019 to 2021). The receptor library was made with the immunoSEQ multiplex PCR assay. Imported from immuneACCESS, the table was reduced by TCRdb to in-frame sequences with V and J called. These copies leave out some clones; in studies compared against another copy, an unresolved V gene accounts for under half, and the cause of the remainder is not known. This sample is represented by some 390,000 clones; 75% to 90% of them were singletons. Of the sample, about 1.1% falls within the top ten clones. Material: PBMCs or T cells enriched from blood (not recorded which). These receptors originate from a man aged 25 to 40 who had recovered from COVID-19.

The chain combines TRBV3-1 (or the pseudogene TRBV3-2) with TRBJ1-1, with 7 bases identical to TRBD1. Germline-derived CDR1 and CDR2 are LGHDT and YNNKEL (reference sequence). The V and J ends lost 6 bases and 1 base, in that order; junction bases with no gene match: 11. The CDR3 extends over 16 amino acids. The CDR3 nucleotides are TGTGCCAGCAGGCCTTACAGAGGGACAGCGAACACTGAAGCTTTCTTT. Protein sequence: CASRPYRGTANTEAFF.

J is TRBJ2-3 and V is TRBV21-1; TRBD2 is taken as the D call from the table, unchecked against the DNA. TRBV21-1 counts as a pseudogene. There are 16 residues in the CDR3. This CDR3 is CASSKEGRDCTDTQYF. CDR3 coding DNA: TGTGCCAGCAGCAAAGAAGGGAGGGATTGCACAGATACGCAGTATTTT.

The genes are TRBV3-1 (or the pseudogene TRBV3-2) and TRBJ1-1, with TRBD1 matching 8 bases. The CDR3 is 15 residues long. Trimming took 1 base from V and 4 from J; bases not matched to a gene: 5. The germline V gene has CDR1 LGHDT and CDR2 YNNKEL (reference sequence). As DNA, the CDR3 is TGTGCCAGCAGCCAAGGGCAGGGACAGGCCACTGAAGCTTTCTTT. Its protein product is CASSQGQGQATEAFF.

This chain connects TRBV11-1 to TRBJ1-4; D ambiguous. This CDR3 is 16 amino acids long. Germline-derived CDR1 and CDR2 are SGHAT and FQDESV (reference sequence). Trimming removed 6 bases at V and 7 bases at J, with 21 bases between. For the CDR3, the DNA is TGTGCCAGCAGGGTTATTCGGGTTCAATTTTGTGAAAAACTGTTTTTT. Translation gives CASRVIRVQFCEKLFF.

J is TRBJ2-4 and V is TRBV15; 11 bases are a match to TRBD2. The CDR3 is 18 amino acids. Germline assignment: CDR1 LNHNV and CDR2 YYDKDF (reference sequence). J lost 8 bases, V lost 0 bases, and 12 bases had no gene match. CDR3 bases: TGTGCCACCAGCAGAGATTTAGGGGGAACTAGCGGGAGATACATTCAGTACTTC. Translation gives CATSRDLGGTSGRYIQYF. Looking up the rest from reference TRBV15 and TRBJ2-4 gives the full variable domain: DAMVIQNPRYQVTQFGKPVTLSCSQTLNHNVMYWYQQKSSQAPKLLFHYYDKDFNNEADTPDNFQSRRPNTSFCFLDIRSPGLGDTAMYLCATSRDLGGTSGRYIQYFGAGTRLSVL.

This clone was counted once. The chain is built from TRBV19 and TRBJ1-4; weak D call: TRBD1 (5 bases). The germline V gene has CDR1 LNHDA and CDR2 SQIVND (reference sequence). Trimming took 7 bases from V and 4 from J, leaving 22 bases between them. The CDR3 covers 17 residues. The CDR3 nucleotides are TGTGCCAGTAAAGGTCACCATGCGACAGCCTATAATGAAAAACTGTTTTTT. This encodes CASKGHHATAYNEKLFF.

This clone occurred once. The rearrangement uses TRBV13 and TRBJ2-7, with TRBD2 matching 7 bases. With V trimmed by 5 bases and J by 6 bases, 10 bases remained unmatched. CDR3 size: 14 residues. Per germline, CDR1 PRHDT and CDR2 FYEKMQ (reference sequence). CDR3 protein: CASSGAGESSEQYF. DNA of the CDR3: TGTGCCAGCAGCGGTGCGGGAGAAAGTAGCGAGCAGTACTTC.

This clone was observed a single time. V is TRBV28 and J is TRBJ2-7; D is possibly TRBD1 (5 bases). V shed 4 bases and J shed 2 bases, with 21 bases lying between them. Germline V gene data show CDR1 as MDHEN and CDR2 as SYDVKM. The CDR3 has 17 amino acids. CDR3 protein: CASSSPQRQGSAYEQYF. In DNA form, the CDR3 reads TGTGCCAGCAGTTCTCCCCAGAGGCAGGGCTCCGCCTACGAGCAGTACTTC. Filled out from reference TRBV28 and TRBJ2-7, the complete variable domain reads DVKVTQSSRYLVKRTGEKVFLECVQDMDHENMFWYRQDPGLGLRLIYFSYDVKMKEKGDIPEGYSVSREKKERFSLILESASTNQTSMYLCASSSPQRQGSAYEQYFGPGTRLTVT.